Below, 28 T cell receptor beta chains from the same sample are listed, as sequenced in a study of lymphopenia after photon versus proton radiotherapy. Repertoires were generated with immunoSEQ multiplex PCR, while TCRdb's copy carries only in-frame clones and drops some. In the table there are about 160,000 clones, 70% to 90% of which are singletons. The sequences come from peripheral blood, collected from a patient treated with photon-based radiotherapy. The receptors shown here come from a man aged 50 to 60 with gastric cancer.

This clone has just one count. The chain recombines TRBV7-2 with TRBJ2-7, with a possible D match to TRBD2 (5 bases). Trimming stripped 6 bases from V and 0 bases from J, with 9 bases between. Germline CDR1 SGHTA, CDR2 FQGNSA. The CDR3 consists of 13 residues. CDR3 bases: TGTGCCAGCAGTTACGACTACTCCTACGAGCAGTACTTC. It codes for CASSYDYSYEQYF. Using reference TRBV7-2 and TRBJ2-7 for the parts outside the CDR3, the full variable domain is GAGVSQSPSNKVTEKGKDVELRCDPISGHTALYWYRQSLGQGLEFLIYFQGNSAPDKSGLPSDRFSAERTGGSVSTLTIQRTQQEDSAVYLCASSYDYSYEQYFGPGTRLTVT.

The chain joins TRBV2 to TRBJ2-3; 8 positions match TRBD2. V lost 7 bases to trimming and J lost 5 bases; unmatched junction nucleotides: 8. Germline-derived CDR1 and CDR2 are SNHLY and FYNNEI. The CDR3 is 14 residues long. The CDR3 DNA reads TGTGCCAGCACCGGACTAGCCCTCGGAGATACGCAGTATTTT. Its translation is CASTGLALGDTQYF.

The chain carries TRBV7-8 and TRBJ1-5; TRBD1 agrees at 7 bases. The CDR3 sequence is 14 residues long. Germline-derived CDR1 and CDR2 are SGHVS and FQNEAQ. The V gene end was trimmed by 3 bases and the J gene end by 5 bases; junction bases not matched to a gene: 4. In nucleotides, the CDR3 is TGTGCCAGCAGCTTGGGGCAGGGGGATCAGCCCCAGCATTTT. The encoded protein is CASSLGQGDQPQHF.

V gene TRBV29-1 combines with J gene TRBJ1-4; D is ambiguous. Germline CDR1 reads SQVTM; CDR2 reads ANQGSEA. This CDR3 spans 13 amino acids. Trimming removed 5 bases at V and 4 bases at J, with 11 bases between. The CDR3 sequence is CSVWDWGNEKLFF. In DNA, the CDR3 is TGCAGCGTTTGGGATTGGGGTAATGAAAAACTGTTTTTT.

The chain employs TRBV5-1 and TRBJ2-7, with 9 positions matching TRBD1. Per germline, CDR1 SGHRS and CDR2 YFSETQ. The CDR3 loop spans 15 amino acids. Losses at the gene ends were 0 bases for V and 6 bases for J; bases not matched to a gene: 7. The CDR3 sequence is CASSLGRTGALEQYF. DNA of the CDR3: TGCGCCAGCAGCTTGGGCAGGACAGGGGCGCTCGAGCAGTACTTC.

J is TRBJ2-7 and V is TRBV4-2; 14 nucleotides line up with TRBD2. The V and J ends lost 5 bases and 9 bases, in that order; junction bases with no gene match: 3. The CDR3 extends over 13 amino acids. CDR1 is LGHNA, CDR2 YNFKEQ, per germline. The CDR3 here is CASSYGLAGGQYF. The CDR3 region has the DNA TGTGCCAGCAGCTATGGACTAGCGGGAGGGCAGTACTTC.

By sample share, this clone is medium-sized. This rearrangement joins TRBV5-4 to TRBJ2-2, with 9 bases identical to TRBD1. J lost 4 bases, V lost 4 bases, and 8 bases had no gene match. Germline V lookup: CDR1 SGHNT, CDR2 YYREEE (reference sequence). The CDR3 extends over 16 amino acids. The CDR3 DNA is TGTGCCAGCAGCCGGTCCGGGACAGGGTCCACCGGGGAGCTGTTTTTT. Its translation: CASSRSGTGSTGELFF. Combining the CDR3 with reference TRBV5-4 and TRBJ2-2 gives the whole variable domain ETGVTQSPTHLIKTRGQQVTLRCSSQSGHNTVSWYQQALGQGPQFIFQYYREEENGRGNFPPRFSGLQFPNYSSELNVNALELDDSALYLCASSRSGTGSTGELFFGEGSRLTVL.

This clone has just a few counts. The V gene is TRBV30, the J gene TRBJ1-4; no clear D gene. The CDR3 sequence is 12 residues long. Germline V gene lookup returns CDR1 GTSNPN and CDR2 SVGIG (reference sequence). Between the trimmed V and J ends, which lost 2 bases and 4 bases, there was a span of 5 bases. The CDR3: CAWSPSNEKLFF. CDR3 DNA sequence: TGTGCCTGGAGTCCTAGTAATGAAAAACTGTTTTTT. Based on the CDR3 plus reference TRBV30 and TRBJ1-4, the full variable domain is SQTIHQWPATLVQPVGSPLSLECTVEGTSNPNLYWYRQAAGRGLQLLFYSVGIGQISSEVPQNLSASRPQDRQFILSSKKLLLSDSGFYLCAWSPSNEKLFFGSGTQLSVL.

The rearrangement uses TRBV6-5 and TRBJ1-1; TRBD1 matches at 12 bases. J lost 5 bases, V lost 6 bases, and 7 bases had no gene match. The CDR3 totals 15 residues. In germline, CDR1 is MNHEY, CDR2 SVGAGI. The CDR3 DNA reads TGTGCCAGCAGAGGGACAGGGGGCCTCAGGACTGAAGCTTTCTTT. Translating it yields CASRGTGGLRTEAFF.

The chain couples TRBV29-1 to TRBJ1-1; D remains ambiguous. CDR3 length: 12 amino acids. In germline, CDR1 is SQVTM, CDR2 ANQGSEA. The germline V and J ends were trimmed by 3 bases and 5 bases, with 10 bases remaining between them. The CDR3 here is CSVDRAPTEAFF. The CDR3 region has the DNA TGCAGCGTTGACCGGGCGCCGACTGAAGCTTTCTTT.

This clone was seen just once. This chain links TRBV7-9 with TRBJ1-5, with 9 bases aligning to TRBD1. This CDR3 has 14 amino acids. V was clipped by 4 bases and J by 5 bases; unmatched bases: 3. Germline loops: CDR1 SEHNR, CDR2 FQNEAQ (reference sequence). The CDR3 DNA is TGTGCCAGCAGCTCGGACAGGGGCTATCAGCCCCAGCATTTT. Translation gives CASSSDRGYQPQHF.

This clone came up once. The chain employs TRBV7-2 and TRBJ1-1; 8 bases are shared with TRBD1. With 0 bases clipped from V and 11 bases from J, the junction kept 11 bases outside the gene matches. The germline gives CDR1 SGHTA, CDR2 FQGNSA. This CDR3 is 15 amino acids long. The CDR3 sequence: CASSLAFRDRRDAFF. CDR3 bases: TGTGCCAGCAGCTTAGCGTTCCGGGACAGGCGCGACGCTTTCTTT.

This clone showed up just once. The chain employs TRBV19 and TRBJ2-1; TRBD2 is a possible D gene (6 bases). CDR3 length equals 13 residues. The germline gives CDR1 LNHDA, CDR2 SQIVND (reference sequence). Deletions cut 9 bases from V and 3 bases from J, with 12 bases between. This CDR3 reads CASRRDFYNEQFF. The DNA of the CDR3 is TGTGCCAGCCGACGGGACTTCTACAATGAGCAGTTCTTC.

This chain links TRBV7-2 with TRBJ2-5; 13 nucleotides agree with TRBD2. The V and J ends lost 8 bases and 5 bases, in that order; junction bases with no gene match: 8. This CDR3 spans 15 amino acids. The germline CDR1 and CDR2 sequences are SGHTA and FQGNSA. CDR3: CASGRTSGRTETQYF. The DNA for the CDR3 is TGTGCCAGCGGGAGGACTAGCGGGAGAACGGAGACCCAGTACTTC.

J is TRBJ2-3 and V is TRBV7-9, with 9 bases aligning to TRBD2. The CDR3 consists of 16 residues. Unmatched junction bases numbered 9, after V lost 5 bases and J lost 3 bases. Looked up from germline, CDR1 is SEHNR and CDR2 is FQNEAQ (reference sequence). The DNA for the CDR3 is TGTGCCAGCAGCGACAGCGGGAGGAAAGGAACAGATACGCAGTATTTT. It specifies CASSDSGRKGTDTQYF.

V and J are TRBV4-1 and TRBJ1-2; D possibly corresponds to TRBD1 (5 bases). This CDR3 region has 15 residues. Germline values: CDR1 MGHRA, CDR2 YSYEKL. V was trimmed by 2 bases and J by 5 bases, leaving 15 bases between them. The CDR3 DNA reads as TGCGCCAGCAGCCAATTGTCCGGGACTCTTTATGGCTACACCTTC. It specifies CASSQLSGTLYGYTF.

J is TRBJ1-4 and V is TRBV12-5; 9 bases are shared with TRBD1. V gave up 0 bases and J gave up 4 bases; unmatched junction bases: 6. This CDR3 comprises 17 residues. The germline V gene has CDR1 LGHNT and CDR2 FRNRAP. In nucleotides, the CDR3 is TGTGCTAGTGGTTTGGTACGGACAGGGGTGGATAATGAAAAACTGTTTTTT. Its protein product is CASGLVRTGVDNEKLFF.

The chain employs TRBV4-3 and TRBJ2-7; TRBD2 agrees at 13 bases. Germline CDR1 is LGHNA and CDR2 is YSLEER. After removal of 1 base from V and 7 bases from J, the junction contained 10 bases not matched to a gene. This CDR3 is built from 17 residues. This chain's CDR3 is CASSQALTSGRPWEQYF. The CDR3, as DNA: TGCGCCAGCAGCCAAGCGTTGACTAGCGGGAGGCCATGGGAGCAGTACTTC.

This clone has a single count. The J gene is TRBJ2-5, the V gene TRBV6-5; 8 nucleotides line up with TRBD1. The CDR3 runs 15 residues. V lost 2 bases and J lost 2; bases outside the gene matches: 4. In germline, CDR1 is MNHEY, CDR2 SVGAGI. The CDR3: CASSYGTGGQETQYF. CDR3 coding DNA: TGTGCCAGCAGTTACGGGACAGGAGGTCAAGAGACCCAGTACTTC.

The V and J genes are TRBV19 and TRBJ2-7; D is unclear. Germline V gene lookup returns CDR1 LNHDA and CDR2 SQIVND (reference sequence). V was clipped by 1 base and J by 7 bases, with 20 bases between them. This CDR3 spans 16 amino acids. CDR3 nucleotide sequence: TGTGCCAGTAGTATAGGGGGTGCGGCCTCGCGGCGGGAGCAGTACTTC. It encodes CASSIGGAASRREQYF.

The gene calls are TRBV15 and TRBJ1-5; TRBD1 might be the D (5 bases). This CDR3 comprises 15 residues. V lost 0 bases and J 6 bases, leaving 12 bases between the germline ends. The germline gives CDR1 LNHNV, CDR2 YYDKDF (reference sequence). CDR3 DNA: TGTGCCACCAGCAGAGATGGGCAGGGTCTTCAGCCCCAGCATTTT. Protein product: CATSRDGQGLQPQHF.

This clone showed up many times. The chain's CDR3 is CASSGQAYEQYF. The CDR3 DNA sequence: TGTGCCAGCAGTGGACAGGCCTACGAGCAGTACTTC. The chain is built from TRBV6-4 and TRBJ2-7; a possible D gene is TRBD1 (6 bases). The CDR3 runs to 12 residues. Deletions cut 4 bases from V and 2 bases from J, with 6 bases between. Per germline, CDR1 MRHNA and CDR2 SNTAGT.

The chain couples TRBV11-3 to TRBJ2-2, with 10 bases matching TRBD1. Germline loops: CDR1 SGHNT, CDR2 YENEEA. The CDR3 runs to 15 residues. The junction had 7 bases not matched to a gene; V was cut back by 4 bases and J by 8 bases. The CDR3 nucleotides read TGTGCCAGCAGCTCAGCGACAGGGGGCCGGGGGGAGCTGTTTTTT. Its protein product is CASSSATGGRGELFF. Variable domain in full (rest from reference TRBV11-3 and TRBJ2-2): EAGVVQSPRYKIIEKKQPVAFWCNPISGHNTLYWYLQNLGQGPELLIRYENEEAVDDSQLPKDRFSAERLKGVDSTLKIQPAELGDSAVYLCASSSATGGRGELFFGEGSRLTVL.

The CDR3 coding sequence is TGTGCCAGCAGCCCAAGGAGGGCAGAAGAGACCCAGTACTTC. It translates to CASSPRRAEETQYF. The genes are TRBV7-2 and TRBJ2-5; D perhaps matches TRBD2 (6 bases). This CDR3 region has 14 residues. Germline assignment: CDR1 SGHTA and CDR2 FQGNSA. The V and J ends lost 5 bases and 3 bases respectively, with 13 bases between them.

The chain carries TRBV18 and TRBJ1-2; the D is unclear. The CDR3 spans 15 residues. V lost 3 bases to trimming and J lost 4 bases, with 15 bases between them. Per the germline V gene, CDR1 is KGHSH and CDR2 is LQKENI. CDR3 in DNA: TGTGCCAGCTCACCCTACACCACCGACTTCTATGGCTACACCTTC. Translating gives CASSPYTTDFYGYTF.

Remarks on this clone: Within the sample, other DNA sequences also encode this same CDR3. The V and J genes are TRBV19 and TRBJ2-5; 14 bases align to TRBD2. Trimming cost V 6 bases and J 5 bases; bases outside gene matches: 5. CDR3 length: 15 residues. Looked up from germline, CDR1 is LNHDA and CDR2 is SQIVND (reference sequence). CDR3: CASSPGLAGVETQYF. The CDR3, as DNA: TGTGCCAGTAGCCCGGGACTAGCGGGAGTGGAGACCCAGTACTTC. The whole variable domain, filled in from reference TRBV19 and TRBJ2-5, reads DGGITQSPKYLFRKEGQNVTLSCEQNLNHDAMYWYRQDPGQGLRLIYYSQIVNDFQKGDIAEGYSVSREKKESFPLTVTSAQKNPTAFYLCASSPGLAGVETQYFGPGTRLLVL.

This chain connects TRBV19 to TRBJ2-1, with TRBD2 identical over 10 bases. With V trimmed by 6 bases and J by 7 bases, 9 bases remained unmatched. The CDR3 loop spans 15 amino acids. CDR1 and CDR2 (germline): LNHDA, SQIVND (reference sequence). In DNA, the CDR3 is TGTGCCAGTAGGGGAAGTAGCGGGAGGAGAAATGAGCAGTTCTTC. The encoded protein is CASRGSSGRRNEQFF.

This chain's CDR3 is CASSSTRDRGNYGYTF. CDR3 DNA: TGTGCCAGCAGTTCTACCAGGGACAGGGGGAACTATGGCTACACCTTC. V and J are TRBV6-5 and TRBJ1-2; 11 bases agree with TRBD1. From germline, CDR1 is MNHEY and CDR2 SVGAGI. This CDR3 contains 16 residues. V shed 4 bases and J 2 bases; nucleotides not matched to a gene: 6.